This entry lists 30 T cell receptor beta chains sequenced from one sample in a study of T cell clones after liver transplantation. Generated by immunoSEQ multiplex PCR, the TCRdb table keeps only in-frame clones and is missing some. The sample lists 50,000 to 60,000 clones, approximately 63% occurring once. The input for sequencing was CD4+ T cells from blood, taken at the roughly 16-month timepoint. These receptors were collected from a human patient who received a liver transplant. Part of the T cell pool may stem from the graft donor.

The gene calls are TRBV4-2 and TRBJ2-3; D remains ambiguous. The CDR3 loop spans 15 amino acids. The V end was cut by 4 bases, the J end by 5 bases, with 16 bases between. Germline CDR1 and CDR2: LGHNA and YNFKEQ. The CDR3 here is CASSPKGSGVDTQYF. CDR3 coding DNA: TGTGCCAGCAGCCCCAAAGGATCTGGTGTAGATACGCAGTATTTT.

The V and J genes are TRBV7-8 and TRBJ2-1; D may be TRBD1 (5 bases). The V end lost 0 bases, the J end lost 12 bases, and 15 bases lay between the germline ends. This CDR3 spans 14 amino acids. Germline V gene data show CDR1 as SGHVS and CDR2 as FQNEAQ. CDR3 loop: CASSLAMDTKLQFF. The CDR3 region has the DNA TGTGCCAGCAGCTTAGCGATGGACACTAAACTGCAGTTCTTC.

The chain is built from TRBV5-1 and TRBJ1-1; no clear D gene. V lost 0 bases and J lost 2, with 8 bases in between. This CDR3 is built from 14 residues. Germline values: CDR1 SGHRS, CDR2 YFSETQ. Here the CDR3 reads CASSLGQKNTEAFF. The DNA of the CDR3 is TGCGCCAGCAGCTTGGGGCAGAAAAACACTGAAGCTTTCTTT.

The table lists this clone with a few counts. The CDR3 sequence: CASSLRGGSNQPQHF. The DNA of the CDR3 is TGTGCCAGCAGCCTCCGGGGCGGGAGCAATCAGCCCCAGCATTTT. The chain employs TRBV11-3 and TRBJ1-5, with D possibly being TRBD1 (5 bases). The CDR3 sequence is 15 residues long. With 5 bases removed from V and 1 base from J, the gap between germline ends came to 12 bases. Germline CDR1 SGHNT, CDR2 YENEEA.

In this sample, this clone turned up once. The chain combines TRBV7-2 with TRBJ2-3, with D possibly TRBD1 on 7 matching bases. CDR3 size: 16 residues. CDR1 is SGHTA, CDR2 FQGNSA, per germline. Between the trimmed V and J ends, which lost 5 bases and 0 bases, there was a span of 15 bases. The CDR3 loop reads CASSTQGGYSTDTQYF. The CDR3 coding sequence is TGTGCCAGCAGCACTCAGGGGGGATATAGCACAGATACGCAGTATTTT.

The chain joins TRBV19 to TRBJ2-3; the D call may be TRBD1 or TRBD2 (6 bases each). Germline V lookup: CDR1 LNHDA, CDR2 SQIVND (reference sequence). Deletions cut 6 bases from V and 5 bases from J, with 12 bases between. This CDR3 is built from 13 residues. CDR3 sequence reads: CASRRGQGDTQYF. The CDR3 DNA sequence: TGTGCCAGTAGACGGGGGCAGGGAGATACGCAGTATTTT.

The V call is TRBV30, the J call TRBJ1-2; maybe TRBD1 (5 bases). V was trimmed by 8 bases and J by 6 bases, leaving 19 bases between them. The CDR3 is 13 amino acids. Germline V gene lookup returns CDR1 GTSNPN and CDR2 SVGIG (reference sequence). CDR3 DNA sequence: TGTGCCCGGCAAATGGGGGGAATAGATGGCTACACCTTC. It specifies CARQMGGIDGYTF.

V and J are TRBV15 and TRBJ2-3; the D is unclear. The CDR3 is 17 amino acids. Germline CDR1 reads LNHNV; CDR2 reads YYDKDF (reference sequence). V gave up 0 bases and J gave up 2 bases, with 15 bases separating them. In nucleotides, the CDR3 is TGTGCCACCAGCAGAGATTTTAGTGCCCAAATCACAGATACGCAGTATTTT. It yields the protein CATSRDFSAQITDTQYF.

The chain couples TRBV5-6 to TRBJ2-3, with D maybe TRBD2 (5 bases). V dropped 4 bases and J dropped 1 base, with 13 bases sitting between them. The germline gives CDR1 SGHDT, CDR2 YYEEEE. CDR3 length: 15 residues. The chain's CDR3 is CASSLLRRGTDTQYF. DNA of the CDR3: TGTGCCAGCAGCCTTTTAAGGCGGGGCACAGATACGCAGTATTTT.

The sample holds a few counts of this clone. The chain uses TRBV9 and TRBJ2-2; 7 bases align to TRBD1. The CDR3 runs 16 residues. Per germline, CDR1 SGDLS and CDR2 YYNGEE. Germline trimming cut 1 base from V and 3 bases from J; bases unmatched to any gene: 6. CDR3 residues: CASSVSRGSYTGELFF. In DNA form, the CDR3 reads TGTGCCAGCAGCGTAAGCAGGGGGTCCTACACCGGGGAGCTGTTTTTT.

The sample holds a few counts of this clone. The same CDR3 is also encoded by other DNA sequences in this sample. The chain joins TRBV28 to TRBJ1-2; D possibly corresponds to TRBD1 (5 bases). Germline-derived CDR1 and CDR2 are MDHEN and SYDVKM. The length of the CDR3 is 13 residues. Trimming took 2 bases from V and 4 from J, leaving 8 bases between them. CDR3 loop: CASSLGGGYGYTF. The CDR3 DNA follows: TGTGCCAGCAGTTTAGGGGGGGGCTATGGCTACACCTTC.

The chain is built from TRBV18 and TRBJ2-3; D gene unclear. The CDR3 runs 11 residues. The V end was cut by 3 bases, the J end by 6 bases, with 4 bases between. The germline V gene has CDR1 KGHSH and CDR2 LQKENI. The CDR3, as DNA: TGTGCCAGCTCACCTTGGGATACGCAGTATTTT. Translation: CASSPWDTQYF.

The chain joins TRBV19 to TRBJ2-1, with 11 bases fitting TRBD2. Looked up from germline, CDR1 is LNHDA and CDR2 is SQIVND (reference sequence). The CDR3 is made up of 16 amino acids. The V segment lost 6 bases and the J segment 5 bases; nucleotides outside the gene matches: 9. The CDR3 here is CASSNRGLAADNEQFF. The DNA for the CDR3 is TGTGCCAGTAGCAACAGGGGACTAGCGGCTGACAATGAGCAGTTCTTC. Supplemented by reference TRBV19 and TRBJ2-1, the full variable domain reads DGGITQSPKYLFRKEGQNVTLSCEQNLNHDAMYWYRQDPGQGLRLIYYSQIVNDFQKGDIAEGYSVSREKKESFPLTVTSAQKNPTAFYLCASSNRGLAADNEQFFGPGTRLTVL.

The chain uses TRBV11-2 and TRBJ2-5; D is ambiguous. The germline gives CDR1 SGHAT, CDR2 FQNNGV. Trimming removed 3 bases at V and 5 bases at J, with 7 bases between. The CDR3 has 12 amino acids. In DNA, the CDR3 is TGTGCCAGCAGCTTTTGGGGTGAGACCCAGTACTTC. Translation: CASSFWGETQYF.

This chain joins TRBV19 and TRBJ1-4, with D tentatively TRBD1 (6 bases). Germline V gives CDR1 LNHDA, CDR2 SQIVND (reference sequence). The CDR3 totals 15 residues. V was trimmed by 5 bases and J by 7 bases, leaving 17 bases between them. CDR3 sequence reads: CASSDPGERVEKLFF. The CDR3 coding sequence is TGTGCCAGTAGTGATCCAGGGGAACGGGTTGAAAAACTGTTTTTT.

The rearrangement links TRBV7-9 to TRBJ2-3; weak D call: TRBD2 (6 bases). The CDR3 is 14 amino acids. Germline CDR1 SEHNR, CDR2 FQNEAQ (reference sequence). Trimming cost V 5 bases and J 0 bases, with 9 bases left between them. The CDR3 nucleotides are TGTGCCAGCAGCCACAGCGGGAGCACAGATACGCAGTATTTT. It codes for CASSHSGSTDTQYF.

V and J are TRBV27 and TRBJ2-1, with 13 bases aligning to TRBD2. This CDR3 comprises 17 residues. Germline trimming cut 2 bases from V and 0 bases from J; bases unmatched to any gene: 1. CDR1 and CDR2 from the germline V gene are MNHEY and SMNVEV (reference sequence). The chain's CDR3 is CASSLRTSGSSYNEQFF. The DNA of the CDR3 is TGTGCCAGCAGTTTACGGACTAGCGGGAGCTCCTACAATGAGCAGTTCTTC.

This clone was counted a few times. The CDR3 sequence: CASSHAYRTGTLYQETQYF. CDR3 nucleotide sequence: TGTGCCAGCAGCCACGCATATAGGACAGGGACCTTGTACCAAGAGACCCAGTACTTC. The V and J genes are TRBV14 and TRBJ2-5; 8 bases match TRBD1. Germline values: CDR1 SGHDN, CDR2 FVKESK. The ends lost 3 bases at V and 0 bases at J; junction bases unmatched: 15. The CDR3 totals 19 residues. The full variable domain, in which reference TRBV14 and TRBJ2-5 provide the parts outside the CDR3, is EAGVTQFPSHSVIEKGQTVTLRCDPISGHDNLYWYRRVMGKEIKFLLHFVKESKQDESGMPNNRFLAERTGGTYSTLKVQPAELEDSGVYFCASSHAYRTGTLYQETQYFGPGTRLLVL.

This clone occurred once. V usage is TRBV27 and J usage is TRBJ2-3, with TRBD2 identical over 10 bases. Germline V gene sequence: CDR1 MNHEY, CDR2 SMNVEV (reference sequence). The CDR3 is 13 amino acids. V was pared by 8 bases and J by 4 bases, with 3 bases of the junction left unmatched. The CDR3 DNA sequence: TGTGCCAGCGGGACTAGCGTTCCAGATACGCAGTATTTT. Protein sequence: CASGTSVPDTQYF.

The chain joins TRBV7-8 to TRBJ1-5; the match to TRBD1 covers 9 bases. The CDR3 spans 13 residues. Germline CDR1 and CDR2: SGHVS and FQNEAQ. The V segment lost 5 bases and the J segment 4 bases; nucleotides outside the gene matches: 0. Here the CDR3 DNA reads TGTGCCAGCAGCGGGACAGGGAATCAGCCCCAGCATTTT. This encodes CASSGTGNQPQHF.

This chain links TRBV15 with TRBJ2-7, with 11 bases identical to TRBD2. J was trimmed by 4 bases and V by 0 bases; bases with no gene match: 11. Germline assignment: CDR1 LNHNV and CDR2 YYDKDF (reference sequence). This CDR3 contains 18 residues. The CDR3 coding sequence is TGTGCCACCAGCAGAGATCTGACTAGCGGGGCGCCAGTATACGAGCAGTACTTC. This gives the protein CATSRDLTSGAPVYEQYF.

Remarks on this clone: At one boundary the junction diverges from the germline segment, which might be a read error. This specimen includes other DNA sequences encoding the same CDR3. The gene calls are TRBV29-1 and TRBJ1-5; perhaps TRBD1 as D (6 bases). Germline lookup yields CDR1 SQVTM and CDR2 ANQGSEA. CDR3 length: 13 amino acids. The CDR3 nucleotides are TGCAGCGTCGAAGGACAGCCAAATCAGCCCCAGCATTTT. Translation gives CSVEGQPNQPQHF.

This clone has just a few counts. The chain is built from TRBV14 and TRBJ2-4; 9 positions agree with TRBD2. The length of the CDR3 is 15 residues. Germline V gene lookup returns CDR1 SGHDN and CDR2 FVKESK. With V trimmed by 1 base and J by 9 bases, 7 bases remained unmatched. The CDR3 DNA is TGTGCCAGCAGCCAAGCAGCGGGGGGTTCAAGCATTCAGTACTTC. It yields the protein CASSQAAGGSSIQYF.

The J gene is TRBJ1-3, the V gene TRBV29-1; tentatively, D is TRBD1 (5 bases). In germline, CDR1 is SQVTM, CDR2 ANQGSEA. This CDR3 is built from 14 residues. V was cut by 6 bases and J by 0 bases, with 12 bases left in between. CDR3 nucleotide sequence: TGCAGCGTAGAGGACACCAACTCTGGAAACACCATATATTTT. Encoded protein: CSVEDTNSGNTIYF.

The CDR3 here is CASSQEFMTWGGSLDEQFF. The DNA for the CDR3 is TGCGCCAGCAGCCAAGAGTTCATGACGTGGGGAGGCAGTTTGGATGAGCAGTTCTTC. This sequence joins TRBV4-1 and TRBJ2-1; weak D call: TRBD2 (6 bases). Germline CDR1 and CDR2: MGHRA and YSYEKL. V was trimmed by 0 bases and J by 8 bases, leaving 26 bases between them. The CDR3 is made up of 19 amino acids.

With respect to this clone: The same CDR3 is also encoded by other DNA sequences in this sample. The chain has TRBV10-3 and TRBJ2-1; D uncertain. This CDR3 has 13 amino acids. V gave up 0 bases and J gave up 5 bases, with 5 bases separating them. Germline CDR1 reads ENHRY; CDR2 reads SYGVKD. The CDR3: CAISESNDNEQFF. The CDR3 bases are TGTGCCATCAGTGAGTCAAATGACAATGAGCAGTTCTTC.

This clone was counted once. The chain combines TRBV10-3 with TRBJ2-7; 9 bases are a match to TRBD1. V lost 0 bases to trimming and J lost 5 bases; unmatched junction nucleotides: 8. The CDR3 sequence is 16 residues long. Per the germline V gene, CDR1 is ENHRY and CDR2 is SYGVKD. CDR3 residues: CAISESTLGQGNEQYF. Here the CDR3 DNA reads TGTGCCATCAGTGAGTCGACTTTAGGACAGGGGAACGAGCAGTACTTC.

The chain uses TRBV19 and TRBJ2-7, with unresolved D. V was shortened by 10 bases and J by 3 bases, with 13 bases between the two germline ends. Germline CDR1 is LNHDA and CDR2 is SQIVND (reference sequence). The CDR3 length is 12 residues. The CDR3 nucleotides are TGTGCCACCTCCGCAGGATTCTACGAGCAGTACTTC. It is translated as CATSAGFYEQYF.

CDR3 in DNA: TGTGCCAGTAGCGCACAGGGAGCTGGAAACACCATATATTTT. Translated: CASSAQGAGNTIYF. This chain joins TRBV19 and TRBJ1-3; D is possibly TRBD1 (6 bases). The CDR3 sequence is 14 residues long. The V end lost 6 bases, the J end lost 2 bases, and 11 bases lay between the germline ends. Germline CDR1 LNHDA, CDR2 SQIVND (reference sequence).

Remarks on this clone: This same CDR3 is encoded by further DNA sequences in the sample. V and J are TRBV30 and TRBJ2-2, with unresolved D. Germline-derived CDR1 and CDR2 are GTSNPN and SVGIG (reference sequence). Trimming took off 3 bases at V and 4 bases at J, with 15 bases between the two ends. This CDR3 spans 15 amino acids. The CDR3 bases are TGTGCCTGGAGAGGGCGTGGGTCGTCCACCGGGGAGCTGTTTTTT. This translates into CAWRGRGSSTGELFF.